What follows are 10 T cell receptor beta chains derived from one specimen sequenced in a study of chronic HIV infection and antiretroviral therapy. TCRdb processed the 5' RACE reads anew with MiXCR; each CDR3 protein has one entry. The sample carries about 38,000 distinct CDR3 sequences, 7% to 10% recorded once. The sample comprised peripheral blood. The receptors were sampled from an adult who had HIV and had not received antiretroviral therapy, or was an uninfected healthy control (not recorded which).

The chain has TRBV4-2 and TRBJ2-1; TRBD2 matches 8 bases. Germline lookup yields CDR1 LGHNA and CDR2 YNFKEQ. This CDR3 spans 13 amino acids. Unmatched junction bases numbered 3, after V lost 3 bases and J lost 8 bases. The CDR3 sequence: CASSQATSDEQFF. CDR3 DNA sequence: TGTGCCAGCAGCCAGGCGACTAGCGATGAGCAGTTCTTC.

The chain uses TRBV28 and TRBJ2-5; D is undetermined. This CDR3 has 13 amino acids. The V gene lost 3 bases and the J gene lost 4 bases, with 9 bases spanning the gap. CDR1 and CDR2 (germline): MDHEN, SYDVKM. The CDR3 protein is CASSLTEAETQYF. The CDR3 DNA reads TGTGCCAGCAGTTTGACGGAAGCAGAGACCCAGTACTTC.

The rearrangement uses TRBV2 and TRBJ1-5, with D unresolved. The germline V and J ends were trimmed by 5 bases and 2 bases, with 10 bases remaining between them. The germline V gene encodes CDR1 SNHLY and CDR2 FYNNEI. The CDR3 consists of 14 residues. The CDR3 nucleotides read TGTGCCAGCAGTTTATTTTGGGGCAATCAGCCCCAGCATTTT. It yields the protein CASSLFWGNQPQHF.

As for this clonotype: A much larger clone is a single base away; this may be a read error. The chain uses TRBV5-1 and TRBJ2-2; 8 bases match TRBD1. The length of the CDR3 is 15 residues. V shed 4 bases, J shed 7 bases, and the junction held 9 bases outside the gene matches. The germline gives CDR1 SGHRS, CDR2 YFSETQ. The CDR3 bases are TGCGCCAGCAGCCCGAAGGGACAGGTTATCGGGGAGCTGTTTTTT. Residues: CASSPKGQVIGELFF.

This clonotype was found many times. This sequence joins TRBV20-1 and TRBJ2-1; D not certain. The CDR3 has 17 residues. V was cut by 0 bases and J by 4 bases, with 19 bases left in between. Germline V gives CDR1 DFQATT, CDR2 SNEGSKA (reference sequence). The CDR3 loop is CSARDFVLLNRYNEQFF. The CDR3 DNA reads TGCAGTGCTAGAGATTTTGTCTTACTAAATAGATACAATGAGCAGTTCTTC.

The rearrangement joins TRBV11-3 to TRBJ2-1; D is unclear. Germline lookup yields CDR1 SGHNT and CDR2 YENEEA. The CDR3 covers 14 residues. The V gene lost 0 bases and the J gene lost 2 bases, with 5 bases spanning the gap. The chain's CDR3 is CASSLDYPYNEQFF. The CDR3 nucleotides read TGTGCCAGCAGCTTAGATTATCCCTACAATGAGCAGTTCTTC.

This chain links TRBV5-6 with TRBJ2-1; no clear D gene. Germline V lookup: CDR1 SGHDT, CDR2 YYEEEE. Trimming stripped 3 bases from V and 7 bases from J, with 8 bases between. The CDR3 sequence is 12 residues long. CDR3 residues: CASSSLGNEQFF. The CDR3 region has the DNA TGTGCCAGCAGCTCGCTGGGGAATGAGCAGTTCTTC.

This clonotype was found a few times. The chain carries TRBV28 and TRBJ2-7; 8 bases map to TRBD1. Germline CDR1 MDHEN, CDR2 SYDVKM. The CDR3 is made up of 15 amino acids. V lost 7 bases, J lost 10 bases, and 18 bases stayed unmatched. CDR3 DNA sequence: TGTGCCAGCACCAAACCAGGGGGCGCCTACTTCTTCCAGTACTTC. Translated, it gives CASTKPGGAYFFQYF. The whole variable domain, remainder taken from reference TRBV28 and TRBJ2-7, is DVKVTQSSRYLVKRTGEKVFLECVQDMDHENMFWYRQDPGLGLRLIYFSYDVKMKEKGDIPEGYSVSREKKERFSLILESASTNQTSMYLCASTKPGGAYFFQYFGPGTRLTVT.

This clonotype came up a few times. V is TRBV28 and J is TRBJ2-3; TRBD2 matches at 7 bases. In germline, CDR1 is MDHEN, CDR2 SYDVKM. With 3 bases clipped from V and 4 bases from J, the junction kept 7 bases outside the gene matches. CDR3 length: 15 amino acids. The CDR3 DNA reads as TGTGCCAGCAGTTTTGGCGGGAGTTTCGCAGATACGCAGTATTTT. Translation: CASSFGGSFADTQYF.

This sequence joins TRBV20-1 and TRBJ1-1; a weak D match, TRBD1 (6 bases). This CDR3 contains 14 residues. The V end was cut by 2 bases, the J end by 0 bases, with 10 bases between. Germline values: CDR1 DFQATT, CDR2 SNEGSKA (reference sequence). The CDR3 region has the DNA TGCAGTGCTAGAAGGGGGGCCATGAACACTGAAGCTTTCTTT. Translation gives CSARRGAMNTEAFF.